The 10 T cell receptor beta chains given below trace back to one sample, sequenced in a study of blood T cell repertoires in COVID-19. Using immunoSEQ multiplex PCR, the repertoire was profiled, and TCRdb retains in-frame clones only, with some absent. The profile covers tens of thousands of clones, with around 89% appearing a single time and more than 3% taken by the ten largest. The sample comprised peripheral blood. These receptors all come from a human donor in a cohort sampled during active COVID-19.

This chain joins TRBV27 and TRBJ2-3; D unresolved. Germline V gene data show CDR1 as MNHEY and CDR2 as SMNVEV (reference sequence). Deletions cut 4 bases from V and 4 bases from J, with 9 bases between. This CDR3 region has 13 residues. Here the CDR3 reads CASSSLPPDTQYF. CDR3 in DNA: TGTGCCAGCAGTTCACTACCACCAGATACGCAGTATTTT.

This chain links TRBV5-8 with TRBJ2-7, with D uncertain. Trimming shortened V by 4 bases and J by 3 bases, and 8 bases separated the two germline ends. Germline-derived CDR1 and CDR2 are SGHTS and YDEGEE. The CDR3 length is 12 residues. The CDR3: CASSRRSYEQYF. CDR3 nucleotides: TGTGCCAGCAGCCGAAGGAGCTACGAGCAGTACTTC.

V usage is TRBV5-1 and J usage is TRBJ2-2, with D possibly matching TRBD1 (6 bases). CDR1 SGHRS and CDR2 YFSETQ come from the germline V gene. V was shortened by 4 bases and J by 5 bases, with 18 bases between the two germline ends. The CDR3 is 16 residues long. In DNA, the CDR3 is TGCGCCAGCAGCCAGTGGACAGTGGGGAAAACCGGGGAGCTGTTTTTT. This translates into CASSQWTVGKTGELFF. Together with reference TRBV5-1 and TRBJ2-2, the CDR3 gives the full variable domain: KAGVTQTPRYLIKTRGQQVTLSCSPISGHRSVSWYQQTPGQGLQFLFEYFSETQRNKGNFPGRFSGRQFSNSRSEMNVSTLELGDSALYLCASSQWTVGKTGELFFGEGSRLTVL.

The genes are TRBV28 and TRBJ2-4; 11 nucleotides match TRBD2. The CDR3 spans 14 residues. From germline, CDR1 is MDHEN and CDR2 SYDVKM. V trimming: 9 bases; J trimming: 13 bases; junction bases outside the gene matches: 14. CDR3 amino acids: CASKIAGGPDDQYF. Here the CDR3 DNA reads TGTGCCAGTAAAATAGCGGGAGGGCCCGACGACCAGTACTTC.

The rearrangement links TRBV5-6 to TRBJ2-1; D unresolved. Germline CDR1 SGHDT, CDR2 YYEEEE. V dropped 3 bases and J dropped 4 bases, with 2 bases sitting between them. This CDR3 has 11 residues. The CDR3 region has the DNA TGTGCCAGCAGCTCTTACAATGAGCAGTTCTTC. Translation gives CASSSYNEQFF.

The chain employs TRBV2 and TRBJ1-2; 9 nucleotides agree with TRBD1. J gave up 6 bases and V 11 bases, and 7 bases lay outside the gene matches. The germline V gene encodes CDR1 SNHLY and CDR2 FYNNEI. The CDR3 is 12 amino acids. This CDR3 reads CAGTRDRDGYTF. The CDR3 DNA is TGTGCCGGAACGCGGGACAGGGATGGCTACACCTTC.

This sequence joins TRBV4-3 and TRBJ2-1; TRBD2 matches 8 bases. This CDR3 has 16 amino acids. CDR1 LGHNA and CDR2 YSLEER come from the germline V gene. The trim removed 0 bases at V and 3 bases at J, leaving 4 bases unmatched. DNA of the CDR3: TGCGCCAGCAGCCAAGATCGCGGGGGGCACTACAATGAGCAGTTCTTC. Protein product: CASSQDRGGHYNEQFF.

The gene calls are TRBV7-8 and TRBJ2-5, with 8 bases identical to TRBD1. V shed 3 bases, J shed 3 bases, and the junction held 6 bases outside the gene matches. This CDR3 has 15 residues. CDR1 SGHVS and CDR2 FQNEAQ come from the germline V gene. CDR3 in amino acids: CASSLMGQVKETQYF. The DNA for the CDR3 is TGTGCCAGCAGCTTGATGGGACAGGTGAAAGAGACCCAGTACTTC.

The chain's CDR3 is CASTRQGVSFF. The CDR3 DNA is TGTGCCAGCACCCGACAGGGGGTATCTTTCTTT. The rearrangement links TRBV3-1 (or the pseudogene TRBV3-2) to TRBJ1-1, with 9 bases lining up with TRBD1. Germline trimming cut 7 bases from V and 12 bases from J; bases unmatched to any gene: 6. The germline V gene has CDR1 LGHDT and CDR2 YNNKEL (reference sequence). This CDR3 contains 11 residues.

This chain joins TRBV28 and TRBJ2-6; D possibly corresponds to TRBD1 (5 bases). Germline CDR1 reads MDHEN; CDR2 reads SYDVKM. Trimming stripped 6 bases from V and 0 bases from J, with 15 bases between. This CDR3 spans 17 amino acids. The DNA of the CDR3 is TGTGCCAGCAGCCAACGGCAGGGCATCTCTGGGGCCAACGTCCTGACTTTC. Protein: CASSQRQGISGANVLTF.